This T cell receptor beta chain was recorded in a study of identifying expanded T cells in peripheral blood. This CDR3 spans 14 amino acids. V lost 1 base to trimming and J lost 0 bases, with 9 bases between them. CDR1 is SQVTM and CDR2 is ANQGSEA in the germline V gene. Assay: immunoSEQ multiplex PCR; the TCRdb copy retains only in-frame clones and omits some. The sample has about 81,000 clones; 80% to 85% are singletons. The TCR comes from a person aged 18 to 70 in good health. Sample: blood. The chain couples TRBV29-1 to TRBJ2-5, with a tentative D call TRBD1 (6 bases). CDR3: CSVEGQGNQETQYF. The CDR3 coding sequence is TGCAGCGTTGAAGGGCAGGGGAACCAAGAGACCCAGTACTTC.